This T cell receptor (beta chain) was identified in a study of blood T cell repertoires in COVID-19 (dated by TCRdb to 2019 to 2021). As for the study more broadly: The collaborator samples originated in the United States, Italy and Spain and spanned the acute and convalescent phases of COVID-19. Samples were obtained from the ongoing ImmuneRACE study (first 160 participants) and from some 1,300 subjects provided by 6 global collaborators. The material from the prospective study consisted of cDNA or gDNA derived from T cells, B-cell-depleted T cells, or PBMCs. The repertoires were released in a freely available public database meant as a resource for research on the immune response to SARS-CoV-2. Sample metadata almost always included a de-identified subject ID, COVID-19 status, age in years and sex. Where available, HLA class I and class II types were taken from metadata supplied by the sample provider and were not determined by assay-based typing. Subjects who had been exposed to COVID-19, were actively infected with it, or had recovered from it provided the deeply sampled blood TCRbeta repertoires that made up the dataset.

Findings and caveats that apply to the study as a whole: The quantity of clinical and demographic metadata differed by source and by participant and was supplied without curation.

The immunoSEQ Assay, a bias-controlled multiplex PCR, was used to amplify TCRbeta CDR3 regions from genomic DNA. In the authors' own workflow: The number of nucleated cells in each sample was estimated by amplification of reference gene primers within the assay. To quantify the absolute abundance of each unique TCRbeta CDR3 rearrangement, sequence reads were collapsed and filtered. Productive Simpson clonality was computed per sample as the square root of Simpson's diversity index over productive rearrangements. TCRdb mirrors the immuneACCESS table, restricted to in-frame sequences. Some clones are absent from its copies; in checked studies, under half trace to an unresolved V gene, and the reason for the others is unknown. The V and J calls and clone size come from that table; D and trimming were worked out from the DNA. The sample records about 280,000 clones, about 90% of which are singletons. The ten largest clones take up 4.1% of the sample.

In the case of this clone: The target of this receptor is not known. No base-level quality is on record; no much larger clone is a single base apart.

From the cysteine up to the phenylalanine, the CDR3 has a length of 16 residues. CDR3 DNA is the only sequence kept; it has 48 bases, read in frame from the first base. The germline V gene sets CDR1 to SGHRS and CDR2 to YFSETQ. The germline ends are 11 bases apart after V is trimmed by 0 bases and J by 0 bases. Enrolling through a virtual design, the prospective study's participants ranged in age from about 18 to 100 years and lived across more than 20 United States geographic areas. In the prospective study, participants were assigned to cohorts based on the clinical history participants reported in a screening survey and a study questionnaire. Each participant in the prospective study had whole blood, serum and a nasopharyngeal or oropharyngeal swab collected by mobile phlebotomists. Additional blood draws and questionnaires over an approximately two-month period could optionally be provided by prospective study participants. Prospective study blood samples were shipped either frozen or at room temperature before DNA extraction.

The TCR originated in a woman aged 25-40 years with acute COVID-19. The chain was built from TRBV5-1 and TRBJ2-3, and TRBD2 may be the D gene, going by 5 matching bases. Input material: PBMCs or T cells enriched from blood (not recorded which). The sequenced DNA is TGCGCCAGCAGCTTGGAAGTCGGGATAAGCACAGATACGCAGTATTTT. Protein translation: CASSLEVGISTDTQYF.